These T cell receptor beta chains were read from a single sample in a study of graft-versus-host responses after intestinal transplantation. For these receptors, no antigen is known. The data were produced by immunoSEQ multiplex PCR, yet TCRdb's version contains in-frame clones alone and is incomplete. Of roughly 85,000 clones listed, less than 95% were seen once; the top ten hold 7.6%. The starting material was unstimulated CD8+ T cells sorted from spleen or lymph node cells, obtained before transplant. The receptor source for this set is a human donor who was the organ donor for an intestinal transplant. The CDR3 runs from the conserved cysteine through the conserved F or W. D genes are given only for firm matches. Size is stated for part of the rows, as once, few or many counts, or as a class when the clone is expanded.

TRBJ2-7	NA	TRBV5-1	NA	CASSSWHTSYEQYF	TGCGCCAGCAGCTCTTGGCACACCTCCTACGAGCAGTACTTC
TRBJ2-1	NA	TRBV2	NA	CASSEGGYDEQFF	TGTGCCAGCAGTGAAGGGGGGTACGATGAGCAGTTCTTC
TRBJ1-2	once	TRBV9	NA	CASSSPIVTTFDGYTF	TGTGCCAGCAGCTCCCCAATAGTTACCACATTCGATGGCTACACCTTC
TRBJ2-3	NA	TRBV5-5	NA	CASSLFSRTGTDTQYF	TGTGCCAGCAGCTTGTTCTCTAGGACGGGTACAGATACGCAGTATTTT
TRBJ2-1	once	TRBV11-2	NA	CASSSREFEQFF	TGTGCCAGCAGCTCACGGGAGTTTGAGCAGTTCTTC
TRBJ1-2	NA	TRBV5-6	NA	CASSPQPGEETF	TGTGCCAGCAGCCCCCAGCCCGGGGAGGAAACCTTC
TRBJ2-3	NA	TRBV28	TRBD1	CASSSRTGSTDTQYF	TGTGCCAGCAGTTCCCGGACAGGTAGCACAGATACGCAGTATTTT
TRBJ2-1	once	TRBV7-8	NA	CASSLAGDAYNEQFF	TGTGCCAGCAGCTTAGCGGGAGACGCCTACAATGAGCAGTTCTTC
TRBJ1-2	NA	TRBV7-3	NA	CASRAHHDVTYGYTF	TGTGCCAGCAGAGCCCATCACGACGTAACCTATGGCTACACCTTC
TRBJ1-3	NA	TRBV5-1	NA	CASSSQGESGNTIYF	TGCGCCAGCAGCTCACAGGGAGAGTCTGGAAACACCATATATTTT
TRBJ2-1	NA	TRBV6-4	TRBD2	CASSASGGTYNEQFF	TGTGCCAGCAGCGCTAGCGGGGGAACCTACAATGAGCAGTTCTTC
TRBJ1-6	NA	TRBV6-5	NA	CASSYGSEGSPLHF	TGTGCCAGCAGTTACGGGAGCGAGGGGTCACCCCTCCACTTT
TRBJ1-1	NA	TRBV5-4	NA	CASSSVVMNTEAFF	TGTGCCAGCAGCTCGGTGGTCATGAACACTGAAGCTTTCTTT
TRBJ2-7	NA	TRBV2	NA	CASQAYEQYF	TGTGCCAGCCAGGCTTACGAGCAGTACTTC
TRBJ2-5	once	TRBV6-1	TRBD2	CASRLAERQETQYF	TGTGCCAGCAGACTAGCGGAGCGCCAAGAGACCCAGTACTTC
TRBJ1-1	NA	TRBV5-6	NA	CASSFGGNTEAFF	TGTGCCAGCAGCTTTGGGGGGAACACTGAAGCTTTCTTT
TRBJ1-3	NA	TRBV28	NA	CASRRGVSGNTIYF	TGTGCCAGCAGACGAGGGGTCTCTGGAAACACCATATATTTT
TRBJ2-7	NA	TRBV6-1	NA	CASSWAGQGGYEQYF	TGTGCCAGCAGTTGGGCCGGACAGGGAGGGTACGAGCAGTACTTC
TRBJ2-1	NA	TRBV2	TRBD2	CASSLTSGGSYNEQFF	TGTGCCAGCAGCTTGACTAGCGGAGGCTCCTACAATGAGCAGTTCTTC
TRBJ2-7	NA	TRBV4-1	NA	CASSQVGVSRSYEQYF	TGCGCCAGCAGCCAAGTAGGGGTTAGCAGATCCTACGAGCAGTACTTC
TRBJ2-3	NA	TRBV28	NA	CASSTSRSPFPTDTQYF	TGTGCCAGCAGCACCTCCCGCAGTCCGTTCCCCACAGATACGCAGTATTTT
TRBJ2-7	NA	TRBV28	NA	CASSFSPYQGIFGYGQYF	TGTGCCAGCAGTTTCAGTCCCTACCAGGGTATTTTTGGCTACGGGCAGTACTTC
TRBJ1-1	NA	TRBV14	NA	CASSPAGTEAFF	TGTGCCAGCAGCCCCGCGGGCACTGAAGCTTTCTTT
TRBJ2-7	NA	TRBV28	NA	CASSLRWVEQYF	TGTGCCAGCAGTTTGCGGTGGGTCGAGCAGTACTTC
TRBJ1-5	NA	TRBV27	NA	CASREGYSNQPQHF	TGTGCCAGCAGAGAGGGGTATAGCAATCAGCCCCAGCATTTT
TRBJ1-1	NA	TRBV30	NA	CAFWTGENEAFF	TGTGCCTTCTGGACGGGGGAGAATGAAGCTTTCTTT
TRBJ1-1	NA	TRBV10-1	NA	CASSAGPMNTEAFF	TGCGCCAGCAGTGCAGGGCCTATGAACACTGAAGCTTTCTTT
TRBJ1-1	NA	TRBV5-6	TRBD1	CASSWKRQGLNTEAFF	TGTGCCAGCAGCTGGAAAAGACAGGGGTTGAACACTGAAGCTTTCTTT
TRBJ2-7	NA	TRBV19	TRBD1	CASSAWTGGYEQYF	TGTGCCAGTAGTGCCTGGACAGGGGGCTACGAGCAGTACTTC
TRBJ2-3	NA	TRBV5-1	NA	CASSPGTGGEKGDTQYF	TGCGCCAGCAGCCCCGGAACCGGCGGGGAGAAAGGAGATACGCAGTATTTT
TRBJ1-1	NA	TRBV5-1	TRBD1	CASSPRTGGNTEAFF	TGCGCCAGCAGCCCACGGACAGGGGGGAACACTGAAGCTTTCTTT
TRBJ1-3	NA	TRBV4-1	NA	CASSLDQALGAGGNTIYF	TGCGCCAGCAGCCTAGACCAAGCTTTGGGGGCGGGAGGAAACACCATATATTTT
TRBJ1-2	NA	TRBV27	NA	CASSSLLAYGYTF	TGTGCCAGCAGTTCCCTACTTGCCTATGGCTACACCTTC
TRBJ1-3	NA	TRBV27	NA	CASSQRQAGNTIYF	TGTGCCAGCAGCCAAAGACAGGCGGGAAACACCATATATTTT
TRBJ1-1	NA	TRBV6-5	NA	CASSEGLGEAFF	TGTGCCAGCAGTGAAGGACTAGGTGAAGCTTTCTTT
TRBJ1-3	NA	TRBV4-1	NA	CASSPGMFSDTYF	TGCGCCAGCAGCCCTGGGATGTTCTCCGATACATATTTT
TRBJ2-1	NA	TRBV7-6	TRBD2	CASSWFPGTSGRSDEQFF	TGTGCCAGCAGCTGGTTCCCCGGGACTAGCGGGAGGTCTGATGAGCAGTTCTTC
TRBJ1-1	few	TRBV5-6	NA	CASSLAYTEAFF	TGTGCCAGCAGCTTAGCCTACACTGAAGCTTTCTTT
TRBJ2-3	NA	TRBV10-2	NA	CASSESEGAGTDTQYF	TGCGCCAGCAGTGAGTCGGAGGGGGCCGGCACAGATACGCAGTATTTT
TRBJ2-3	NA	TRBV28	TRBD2	CASSFPTPVAGGPQGWTDTQYF	TGTGCCAGCAGTTTCCCCACTCCTGTGGCGGGGGGGCCCCAAGGTTGGACAGATACGCAGTATTTT
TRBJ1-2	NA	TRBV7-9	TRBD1	CASSLSRDRLYGYTF	TGTGCCAGCAGCCTATCCCGGGACAGGCTCTATGGCTACACCTTC
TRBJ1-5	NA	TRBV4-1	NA	CASSHFLDQPQHF	TGCGCCAGCAGCCATTTCCTCGATCAGCCCCAGCATTTT
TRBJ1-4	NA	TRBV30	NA	CAWSPLGFEKLFF	TGTGCCTGGAGTCCGTTGGGGTTTGAAAAACTGTTTTTT